What follows are 5 T cell receptor beta chains derived from one specimen sequenced in a study of CD8 T cells in ankylosing spondylitis. TCRdb processed the 5' RACE reads anew with MiXCR; each CDR3 protein has one entry. The table lists approximately 150,000 distinct CDR3 sequences, around two fifths of them singletons, with about 16% in the top ten. What was sequenced was synovial fluid, either unsorted or a sorted T cell fraction (not recorded which). The origin of the receptors is a male donor with ankylosing spondylitis.

The J gene is TRBJ2-7, the V gene TRBV11-1, with D tentatively TRBD2 (6 bases). The CDR3 extends over 18 amino acids. V lost 4 bases and J lost 4, with 26 bases in between. The germline CDR1 and CDR2 sequences are SGHAT and FQDESV (reference sequence). CDR3 sequence (DNA): TGTGCCAGCAGCTCAAAGTTCAATGCGGGACTTGGTCCTTACGAGCAGTACTTC. Its translation: CASSSKFNAGLGPYEQYF.

This rearrangement joins TRBV29-1 to TRBJ2-7; TRBD2 matches 12 bases. Looked up from germline, CDR1 is SQVTM and CDR2 is ANQGSEA. The CDR3 is made up of 18 amino acids. Trimming removed 4 bases from V and 3 bases from J; junction bases left unmatched: 16. The CDR3 region is CSVGGFQSRLAGVYEQYF. As DNA, the CDR3 is TGCAGCGTTGGAGGGTTTCAGTCCCGACTAGCGGGAGTCTACGAGCAGTACTTC.

V is TRBV4-2 and J is TRBJ2-1, with 8 nucleotides matching TRBD2. The germline CDR1 and CDR2 sequences are LGHNA and YNFKEQ. Losses at the gene ends were 0 bases for V and 3 bases for J; bases not matched to a gene: 7. The CDR3 is made up of 17 amino acids. This chain's CDR3 is CASSQELGLGGYNEQFF. CDR3 nucleotide sequence: TGTGCCAGCAGCCAAGAGTTGGGACTAGGTGGCTACAATGAGCAGTTCTTC.

The chain joins TRBV2 to TRBJ2-1; 7 bases align to TRBD2. Trimming at V came to 4 bases and at J to 6 bases, leaving 3 bases not matched to a gene. The CDR3 loop spans 13 amino acids. Germline CDR1 reads SNHLY; CDR2 reads FYNNEI. CDR3: CASSASSGNEQFF. The CDR3 nucleotides are TGTGCCAGCAGTGCATCTAGCGGCAATGAGCAGTTCTTC. The full variable domain, its missing parts supplied by reference TRBV2 and TRBJ2-1, is EPEVTQTPSHQVTQMGQEVILRCVPISNHLYFYWYRQILGQKVEFLVSFYNNEISEKSEIFDDQFSVERPDGSNFTLKIRSTKLEDSAMYFCASSASSGNEQFFGPGTRLTVL.

This clonotype appeared a few times. This chain connects TRBV28 to TRBJ1-5; tentative D call: TRBD1 (5 bases). The V and J ends lost 5 bases and 5 bases respectively, with 22 bases between them. Per the germline V gene, CDR1 is MDHEN and CDR2 is SYDVKM. This CDR3 has 17 amino acids. DNA of the CDR3: TGTGCCAGCAGTCAGTCCTGGACCGGGGGGATAGATCAGCCCCAGCATTTT. Translating it yields CASSQSWTGGIDQPQHF.